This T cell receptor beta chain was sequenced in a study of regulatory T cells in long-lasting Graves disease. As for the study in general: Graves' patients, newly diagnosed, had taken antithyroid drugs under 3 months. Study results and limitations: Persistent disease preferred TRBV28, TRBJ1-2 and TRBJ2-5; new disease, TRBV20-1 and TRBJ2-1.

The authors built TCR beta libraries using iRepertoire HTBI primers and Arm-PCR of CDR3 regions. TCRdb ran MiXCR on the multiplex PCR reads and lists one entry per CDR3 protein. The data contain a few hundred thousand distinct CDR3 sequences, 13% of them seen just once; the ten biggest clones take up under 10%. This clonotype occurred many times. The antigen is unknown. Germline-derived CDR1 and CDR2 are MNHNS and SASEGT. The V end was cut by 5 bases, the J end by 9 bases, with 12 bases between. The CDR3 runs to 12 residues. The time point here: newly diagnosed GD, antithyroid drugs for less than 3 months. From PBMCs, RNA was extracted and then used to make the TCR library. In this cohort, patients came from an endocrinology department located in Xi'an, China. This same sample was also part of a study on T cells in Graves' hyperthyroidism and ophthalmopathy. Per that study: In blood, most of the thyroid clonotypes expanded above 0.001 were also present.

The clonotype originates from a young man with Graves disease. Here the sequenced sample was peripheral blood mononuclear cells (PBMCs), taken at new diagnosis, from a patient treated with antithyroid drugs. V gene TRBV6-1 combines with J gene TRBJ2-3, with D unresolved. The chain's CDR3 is CASSPAPVTQYF. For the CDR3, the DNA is TGTGCCAGCAGTCCCGCGCCAGTGACGCAGTATTTT.